The sequence of this T cell receptor (beta chain) was determined in a study of T cell clonotyping in hematopoietic cell transplantation. Study-wide results and caveats: Few recipient clonotypes overlapped donors; over 95% were de novo at given depth. Higher Inverse Simpson Index values in graft donor and pretransplant recipient predicted broader posttransplant TCR diversity.

The CDR3 consists of 12 residues. The V gene lost 0 bases and the J gene lost 10 bases, with 8 bases spanning the gap. Germline V gene lookup returns CDR1 SGDLS and CDR2 YYNGEE. The data were produced by immunoSEQ multiplex PCR, yet TCRdb's version contains in-frame clones alone and is incomplete. Seen here are about 27,000 clones, roughly 95% observed once, and the top ten hold 1.3% to 1.5%. Note on this clone: Its matching antigen is unknown.

The V gene is TRBV9, the J gene TRBJ1-5; D is perhaps TRBD1 (6 bases). The sequencing input was peripheral blood mononuclear cells. This TCR derives from a man in his forties or fifties in good health. Some clones in this sample may be carry-over from other donors' samples. Written as DNA, the CDR3 is TGTGCCAGCAGCGTAGAGGGGGGACCCCAGCATTTT. This gives the protein CASSVEGGPQHF.